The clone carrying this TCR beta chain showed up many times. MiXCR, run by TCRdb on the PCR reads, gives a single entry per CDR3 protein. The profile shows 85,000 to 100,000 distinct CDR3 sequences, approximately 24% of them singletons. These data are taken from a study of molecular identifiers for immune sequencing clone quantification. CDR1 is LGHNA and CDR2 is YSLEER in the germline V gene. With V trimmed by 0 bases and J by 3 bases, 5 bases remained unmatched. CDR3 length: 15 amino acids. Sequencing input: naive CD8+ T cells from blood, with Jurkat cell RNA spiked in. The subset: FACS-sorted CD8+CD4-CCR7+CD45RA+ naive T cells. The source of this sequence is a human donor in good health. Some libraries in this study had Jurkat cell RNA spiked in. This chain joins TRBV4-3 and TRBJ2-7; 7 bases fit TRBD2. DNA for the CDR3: TGCGCCAGCAGCCAAGATACCGCTAGCGGCTACGAGCAGTACTTC. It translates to CASSQDTASGYEQYF.